The rows below give T cell receptor beta chains drawn from one sample of a study of T cells of healthy individuals. TCRdb re-called the 5' RACE reads with MiXCR, one entry per CDR3 protein. Seen here are approximately 100,000 distinct CDR3 sequences, roughly a sixth observed once, and the top ten hold 6.2%. The receptors originated from a human donor in good health. The CDR3 runs from the conserved cysteine through the conserved F or W. A D gene is named only where the DNA matches it firmly. Size tells how often a clone was seen (once, few, many) or the class of an expanded clone, and some rows leave it out.

D,size,V,J,DNA,CDR3
.,.,TRBV28,TRBJ1-1,TGTGCCAGCAGCCAATTGAACACTGAAGCTTTCTTT,CASSQLNTEAFF
.,.,TRBV6-1,TRBJ2-1,TGTGCCAGCAGTGAAAATATGGGGAGGGTGGCACAGGGTGAGCAGTTCTTC,CASSENMGRVAQGEQFF
.,many,TRBV18,TRBJ1-6,TGTGCCAGCTGCCAGGGTTTCGATTCACCCCTCCACTTT,CASCQGFDSPLHF
.,many,TRBV7-6,TRBJ1-1,TGTGCCAGCAGCCTTACCTTAACCAGGACGAGTGAAGCTTTCTTT,CASSLTLTRTSEAFF
.,.,TRBV12-3/TRBV12-4,TRBJ2-1,TGTGCCAGCAGTTTGGGAGGGGGCTATGGTGAGCAGTTCTTC,CASSLGGGYGEQFF
.,few,TRBV6-2/TRBV6-3,TRBJ2-3,TGTGCCAGCAGCCCTGCCTTGTCGTCAGCCACTTACACAGATACGCAGTATTTT,CASSPALSSATYTDTQYF
TRBD2,.,TRBV20-1,TRBJ2-3,TGCAGTGCAGCTAGCGGGGACACAGATACGCAGTATTTT,CSAASGDTDTQYF
.,.,TRBV28,TRBJ1-2,TGTGCCAGCAGCTTTGATTTGGAGGGAGCTAACTATGGCTACACCTTC,CASSFDLEGANYGYTF
TRBD1,.,TRBV9,TRBJ2-4,TGTGCCAGTGGGACAGGGACCAACATTCAGTACTTC,CASGTGTNIQYF
TRBD2,few,TRBV27,TRBJ2-7,TGTGCCAGCAGTTACGTCCGGTGGACTAGCGGTATTTACGAGCAGTACTTC,CASSYVRWTSGIYEQYF
.,.,TRBV12-3/TRBV12-4,TRBJ1-1,TGTGCCAGCAGTTTACAGGGTGTGGCTTTCTTT,CASSLQGVAFF
.,many,TRBV24-1,TRBJ2-3,TGTGCCACCAGTGATTCGGAGGCTTCTAGCACAGATACGCAGTATTTT,CATSDSEASSTDTQYF
TRBD2,.,TRBV7-2,TRBJ2-3,TGTGCCAGCAGCCCGAGCGGGGGCACAGATACGCAGTATTTT,CASSPSGGTDTQYF
.,.,TRBV30,TRBJ2-6,TGTGCCTGGAGTCCTTGGACTGGGGCCAACGTCCTGACTTTC,CAWSPWTGANVLTF
TRBD1,.,TRBV7-6,TRBJ1-1,TGTGCCAGCAGCCAGTCGACAGGGGGCTTGACTGAAGCTTTCTTT,CASSQSTGGLTEAFF
.,.,TRBV4-1,TRBJ2-1,TGCGCCAGCAGCCATGGGCTAGCGCACAATGAGCAGTTCTTC,CASSHGLAHNEQFF
.,many,TRBV6-2/TRBV6-3,TRBJ2-5,TGTGCCAGCAGTTTGGGCAGTCAAGAGACCCAGTACTTC,CASSLGSQETQYF
TRBD2,.,TRBV20-1,TRBJ2-2,TGCAGTGCTAGGGGCCCACAGGGCGCTAGCGGGGTGACCGGGGAGCTGTTTTTT,CSARGPQGASGVTGELFF
.,many,TRBV15,TRBJ2-5,TGTGCCACCAGCAGAGATCTCATGGCACAAGAGACCCAGTACTTC,CATSRDLMAQETQYF
.,many,TRBV9,TRBJ1-1,TGTGCCAGCAGCGTTAGGGTCGGGTTGAACACTGAAGCTTTCTTT,CASSVRVGLNTEAFF
.,few,TRBV18,TRBJ1-3,TGTGCCAGCTCACCCCTCTTAACAGACTCTGGAAACACCATATATTTT,CASSPLLTDSGNTIYF
.,many,TRBV11-2,TRBJ1-5,TGTGCCAGCAGCCTCCGGGGAGGGTCCAGTCTCAATCAGCCCCAGCATTTT,CASSLRGGSSLNQPQHF
.,many,TRBV24-1,TRBJ2-3,TGTGCCACCAGTGACTTACCGGGGCCCTACGTCGCAGATACGCAGTATTTT,CATSDLPGPYVADTQYF
.,.,TRBV4-2,TRBJ1-1,TGTGCCAGCAGCCAAGTAGGTGGCGGGCGACAAGCTTTCTTT,CASSQVGGGRQAFF
TRBD1,few,TRBV12-3/TRBV12-4,TRBJ2-1,TGTGCCAGCACCAGGACAGGGGGGGACAATGAGCAGTTCTTC,CASTRTGGDNEQFF
TRBD1,.,TRBV6-1,TRBJ1-5,TGTGCCAGCAGTGAGGTATGGACAGGGGTGGATCAGCCCCAGCATTTT,CASSEVWTGVDQPQHF
.,few,TRBV28,TRBJ1-6,TGTGCCAGCAGTCCCTTGATGAAACCCCTCCACTTT,CASSPLMKPLHF